Listed below are T cell receptor beta chains from one sample, sequenced in a study of CD8+ T cells in alopecia areata. The method was immunoSEQ multiplex PCR; TCRdb's version includes in-frame clones alone and lacks a portion of them. The data contain 140,000 to 150,000 clones, roughly 53% of them singletons. The sequencing used CD4+ T cells sorted from blood, collected at week 0. These receptors were collected from a human donor with alopecia areata. The CDR3 runs from the conserved cysteine through the conserved F or W. The D gene is left open where the match is weak. The size entry is marked missing in some rows and otherwise reads once, few, many or a size class.

v_call	clone_size	d_call	j_call	cdr3_nt	cdr3_aa
TRBV27	.	TRBD1	TRBJ2-5	TGTGCCAGCAGCTCAAACAGGGGGGAGACCCAGTACTTC	CASSSNRGETQYF
TRBV29-1	few	.	TRBJ2-5	TGCAGCGTAGACATAACAGGGCTTGCTCAAGAGACCCAGTACTTC	CSVDITGLAQETQYF
TRBV30	.	.	TRBJ1-1	TGTGCCTGGAGTACATTTCAGGGGAACACTGAAGCTTTCTTT	CAWSTFQGNTEAFF
TRBV29-1	.	.	TRBJ2-7	TGCAGCGCGTCGGGACTGGGATACGAGCAGTACTTC	CSASGLGYEQYF
TRBV10-3	.	TRBD1	TRBJ1-5	TGTGCCATCAGTGAAACAGGGGCGGTCGATCAGCCCCAGCATTTT	CAISETGAVDQPQHF
TRBV7-9	.	TRBD2	TRBJ2-3	TGTGCCAGCAGCTCCCCGGGACTAGCAGTCAAGAGGTCGGATACGCAGTATTTT	CASSSPGLAVKRSDTQYF
TRBV27	once	.	TRBJ2-2	TGTGCCAGCAGCCTCAGACTCGGCGGGGAGCTGTTTTTT	CASSLRLGGELFF
TRBV27	few	.	TRBJ2-2	TGTGCCAGCAGTTTCAACCGGGCATCCGGGGAGCTGTTTTTT	CASSFNRASGELFF
TRBV19	.	.	TRBJ1-2	TGTGCCAGTAGTATGTCCGGAAACTATGGCTACACCTTC	CASSMSGNYGYTF
TRBV5-1	.	.	TRBJ2-1	TGCGCCAGCAGTGCGGGGGCGACCTACAATGAGCAGTTCTTC	CASSAGATYNEQFF
TRBV29-1	few	.	TRBJ2-1	TGCAGTGACTACGCCTCGTACAATGAGCAGTTCTTC	CSDYASYNEQFF
TRBV10-3	.	.	TRBJ2-7	TGTGCCAGCAGTTACGGGTATAAGTTCGAGCAGTACTTC	CASSYGYKFEQYF
TRBV2	.	.	TRBJ1-1	TGTGCCAGCAGAGGTGGGAGGATGAACACTGAAGCTTTCTTT	CASRGGRMNTEAFF
TRBV7-2	.	TRBD1	TRBJ2-5	TGTGCCAGCAGCCGGTGGACAGGACAAGAGACCCAGTACTTC	CASSRWTGQETQYF
TRBV27	few	.	TRBJ1-1	TGTGCCAGCAGTTCTTTGGGCCGGACTGAAGCTTTCTTT	CASSSLGRTEAFF
TRBV4-3	.	.	TRBJ1-2	TGCGCCAGCAGCCAAGACTTGGACAGATACTATGGCTACACCTTC	CASSQDLDRYYGYTF
TRBV30	.	TRBD1	TRBJ1-1	TGTGCCTGGAAAGACAGGGTAATTCGTGAAGCTTTCTTT	CAWKDRVIREAFF
TRBV4-1	few	TRBD1	TRBJ2-2	TGCGCCAGCAGCCAAGTAGGGACAGGGATATACACCGGGGAGCTGTTTTTT	CASSQVGTGIYTGELFF
TRBV5-1	.	TRBD1	TRBJ2-5	TGCGCCAGCAGCGCAGGGACAGGACAAGAGACCCAGTACTTC	CASSAGTGQETQYF
TRBV7-2	.	TRBD1	TRBJ1-2	TGTGCCAGCAGCTTAGGGACAGGGTACGGCTACACCTTC	CASSLGTGYGYTF
TRBV18	.	.	TRBJ1-2	TGTGCCAGCTCACCACGAGATCCAGGGGCGGTTGGCTACACCTTC	CASSPRDPGAVGYTF
TRBV4-2	.	TRBD1	TRBJ1-6	TGTGCCAGCAGCCCCCAGGGGGATAGTAATTCACCCCTCCACTTT	CASSPQGDSNSPLHF
TRBV7-2	few	TRBD1	TRBJ1-1	TGTGCCAGCAGCTTACGGAGGACAGGACGACGGATGAACACTGAAGCTTTCTTT	CASSLRRTGRRMNTEAFF
TRBV5-1	.	.	TRBJ1-2	TGCGCCAGCAGCTTGATTGACAGCAGCTATGGCTACACCTTC	CASSLIDSSYGYTF
TRBV7-8	.	.	TRBJ2-6	TGTGCCAGCAGCTTAGATCGCTCTGGGGCCAACGTCCTGACTTTC	CASSLDRSGANVLTF
TRBV29-1	.	.	TRBJ2-7	TGCAGCGTTGAACCCACAGGCTCCTACGAGCAGTACTTC	CSVEPTGSYEQYF
TRBV25-1	.	.	TRBJ1-2	TGTGCCAGCAGTGACCCGGGCCCAGGAGGCTACACCTTC	CASSDPGPGGYTF
TRBV7-9	.	.	TRBJ1-5	TGTGCCAGCAGCTCAACCATTAGCAATCAGCCCCAGCATTTT	CASSSTISNQPQHF
TRBV10-3	.	.	TRBJ2-7	TGTGCCATCAGTAAAGACAGCGAGCAGTACTTC	CAISKDSEQYF
TRBV29-1	.	TRBD1	TRBJ1-2	TGCAGCGCAAGACAGGGGACGGGTTATGGCTACACCTTC	CSARQGTGYGYTF
TRBV6-5	.	.	TRBJ1-3	TGTGCCAGCAGTTATACCGGGGGGTTTTCTGGAAACACCATATATTTT	CASSYTGGFSGNTIYF
TRBV27	.	.	TRBJ2-5	TGTGCCAGCAGTTCAAGGACCCGGGGGAGAGAGACCCAGTACTTC	CASSSRTRGRETQYF
TRBV5-1	few	TRBD1	TRBJ2-5	TGCGCCAGCAGCTCACAGGGGGCCCGGGAAGAGACCCAGTACTTC	CASSSQGAREETQYF
TRBV15	.	.	TRBJ1-1	TGTGCCACCAGCACGCGGTCCAAGACTGAAGCTTTCTTT	CATSTRSKTEAFF
TRBV15	.	.	TRBJ1-2	TGTGCCACCAGCAGAGGGATGGGGGATTCCTCGCTAATATACACCTTC	CATSRGMGDSSLIYTF
TRBV29-1	.	.	TRBJ1-2	TGCAGCGTTGAAAACAGGGATGTGGGCTACACCTTC	CSVENRDVGYTF
TRBV5-1	.	.	TRBJ2-2	TGCGCCAGCAGCTTGGCGCCACCCCCGAACACCGGGGAGCTGTTTTTT	CASSLAPPPNTGELFF
TRBV29-1	.	.	TRBJ1-1	TGCAGCGTTATGAGACAGGCCAACACTGAAGCTTTCTTT	CSVMRQANTEAFF
TRBV5-1	.	.	TRBJ2-5	TGCGCCAGCAGCGGGGACACCCCGTGGGAGACCCAGTACTTC	CASSGDTPWETQYF
TRBV30	.	.	TRBJ2-2	TGTGCCTGGACTCCGGCCAGGGTTGGCACCGGGGAGCTGTTTTTT	CAWTPARVGTGELFF
TRBV30	.	.	TRBJ1-5	TGTGCCTGGAGTAGGAGCAATCAGCCCCAGCATTTT	CAWSRSNQPQHF
TRBV11-2	few	.	TRBJ2-4	TGTGCCAGCAGCGTAAATGACAGGTTCGGCATTCAGTACTTC	CASSVNDRFGIQYF
TRBV2	.	.	TRBJ2-5	TGTGCCAGCATCTTAGAGACCCAGTACTTC	CASILETQYF
TRBV6-5	.	.	TRBJ1-1	TGTGCCAGCAGTTACTCGCCAGGGAACACTGAAGCTTTCTTT	CASSYSPGNTEAFF
TRBV4-3	.	TRBD1	TRBJ2-7	TGCGCCAGCAGCCGAGAGACAGGGGGTAACGAGCAGTACTTC	CASSRETGGNEQYF
TRBV2	once	.	TRBJ1-4	TGTGCCGGACGGACGTTACCTGATGAAAAACTGTTTTTT	CAGRTLPDEKLFF
TRBV27	.	.	TRBJ1-4	TGTGCCAGCAGTTTACTGGCAGGGAATGAAAAACTGTTTTTT	CASSLLAGNEKLFF
TRBV29-1	few	TRBD1	TRBJ1-1	TGCAGCGTTGAGCCAAAGATTTTGACAGGGACCAACACTGAAGCTTTCTTT	CSVEPKILTGTNTEAFF